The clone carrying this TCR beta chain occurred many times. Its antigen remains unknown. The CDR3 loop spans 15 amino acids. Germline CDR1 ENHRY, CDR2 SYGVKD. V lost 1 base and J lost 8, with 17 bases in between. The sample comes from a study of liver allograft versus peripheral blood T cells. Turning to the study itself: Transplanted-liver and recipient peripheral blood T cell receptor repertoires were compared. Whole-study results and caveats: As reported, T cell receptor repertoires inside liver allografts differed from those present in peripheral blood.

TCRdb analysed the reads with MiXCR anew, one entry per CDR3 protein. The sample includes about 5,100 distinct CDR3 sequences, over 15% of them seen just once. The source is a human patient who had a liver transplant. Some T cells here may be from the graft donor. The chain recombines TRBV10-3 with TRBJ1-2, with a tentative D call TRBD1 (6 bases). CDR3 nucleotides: TGTGCCATCAGTGAGTACGGGAGCGACAGGTTGGGCTACACCTTC. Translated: CAISEYGSDRLGYTF.